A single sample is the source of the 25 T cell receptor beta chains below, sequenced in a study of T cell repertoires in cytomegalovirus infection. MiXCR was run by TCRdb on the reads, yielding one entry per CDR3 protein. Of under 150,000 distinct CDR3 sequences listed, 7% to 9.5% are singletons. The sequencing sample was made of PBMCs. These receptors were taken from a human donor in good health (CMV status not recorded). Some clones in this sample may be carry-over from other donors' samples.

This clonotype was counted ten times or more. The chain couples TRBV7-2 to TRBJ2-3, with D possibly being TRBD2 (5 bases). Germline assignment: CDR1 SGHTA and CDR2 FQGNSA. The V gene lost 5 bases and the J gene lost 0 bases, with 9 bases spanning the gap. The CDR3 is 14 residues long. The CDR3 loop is CASSPRRSTDTQYF. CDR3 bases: TGTGCCAGCAGCCCCCGGAGGAGCACAGATACGCAGTATTTT.

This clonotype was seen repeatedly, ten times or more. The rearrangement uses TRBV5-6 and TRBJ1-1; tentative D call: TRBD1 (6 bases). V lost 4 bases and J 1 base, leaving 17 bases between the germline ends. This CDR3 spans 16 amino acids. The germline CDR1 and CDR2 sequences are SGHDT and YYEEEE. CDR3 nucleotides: TGTGCCAGCAGCCTTGTTTGGGGACACTCGAACACTGAAGCTTTCTTT. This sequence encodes CASSLVWGHSNTEAFF. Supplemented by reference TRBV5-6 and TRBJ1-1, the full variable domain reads DAGVTQSPTHLIKTRGQQVTLRCSPKSGHDTVSWYQQALGQGPQFIFQYYEEEERQRGNFPDRFSGHQFPNYSSELNVNALLLGDSALYLCASSLVWGHSNTEAFFGQGTRLTVV.

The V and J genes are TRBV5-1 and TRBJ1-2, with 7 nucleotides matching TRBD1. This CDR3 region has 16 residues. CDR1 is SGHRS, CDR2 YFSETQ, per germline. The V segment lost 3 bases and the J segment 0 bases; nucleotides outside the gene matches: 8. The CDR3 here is CASSSAQGRANYGYTF. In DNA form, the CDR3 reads TGCGCCAGCAGCTCCGCACAGGGGAGGGCTAACTATGGCTACACCTTC. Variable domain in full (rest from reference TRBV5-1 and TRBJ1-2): KAGVTQTPRYLIKTRGQQVTLSCSPISGHRSVSWYQQTPGQGLQFLFEYFSETQRNKGNFPGRFSGRQFSNSRSEMNVSTLELGDSALYLCASSSAQGRANYGYTFGSGTRLTVV.

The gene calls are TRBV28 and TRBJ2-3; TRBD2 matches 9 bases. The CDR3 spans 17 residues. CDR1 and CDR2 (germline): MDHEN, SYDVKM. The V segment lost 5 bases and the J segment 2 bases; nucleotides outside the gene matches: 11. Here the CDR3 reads CASSLTASGGITDTQYF. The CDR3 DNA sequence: TGTGCCAGCAGTCTGACTGCGAGCGGGGGGATCACAGATACGCAGTATTTT.

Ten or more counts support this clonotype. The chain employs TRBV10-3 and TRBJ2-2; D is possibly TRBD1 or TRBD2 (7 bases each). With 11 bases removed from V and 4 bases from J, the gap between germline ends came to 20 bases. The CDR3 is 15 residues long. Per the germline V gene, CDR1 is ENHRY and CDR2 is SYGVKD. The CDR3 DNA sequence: TGTGCCTCGAGCGGGGAGACAGGGAGCACCGGGGAGCTGTTTTTT. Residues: CASSGETGSTGELFF.

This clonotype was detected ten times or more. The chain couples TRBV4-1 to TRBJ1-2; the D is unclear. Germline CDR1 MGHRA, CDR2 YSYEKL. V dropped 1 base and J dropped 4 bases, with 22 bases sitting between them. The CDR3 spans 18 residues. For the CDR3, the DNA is TGCGCCAGCAGCCAAGTAGCATCTCGAGAGGTTCTGCCCTATGGCTACACCTTC. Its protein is CASSQVASREVLPYGYTF.

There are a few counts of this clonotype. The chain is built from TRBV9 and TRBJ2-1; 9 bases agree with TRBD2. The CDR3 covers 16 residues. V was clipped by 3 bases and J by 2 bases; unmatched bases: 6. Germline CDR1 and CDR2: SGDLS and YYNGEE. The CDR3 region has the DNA TGTGCCAGCAGCGCCGGCCTAGCGGGGACCTACAATGAGCAGTTCTTC. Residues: CASSAGLAGTYNEQFF.

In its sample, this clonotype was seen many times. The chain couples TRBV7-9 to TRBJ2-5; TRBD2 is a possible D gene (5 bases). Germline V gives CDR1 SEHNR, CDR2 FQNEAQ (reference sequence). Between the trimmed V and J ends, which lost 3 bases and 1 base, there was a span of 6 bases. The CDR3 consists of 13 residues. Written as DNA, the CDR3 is TGTGCCAGCAGCTTCGGGATCCAAGAGACCCAGTACTTC. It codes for CASSFGIQETQYF.

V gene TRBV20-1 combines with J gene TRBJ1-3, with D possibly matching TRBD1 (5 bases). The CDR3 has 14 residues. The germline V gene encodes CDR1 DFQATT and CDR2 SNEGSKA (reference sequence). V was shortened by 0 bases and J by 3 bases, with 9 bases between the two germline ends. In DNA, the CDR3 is TGCAGTGCTAGAGATAGCCAGGGTGGAAACACCATATATTTT. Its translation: CSARDSQGGNTIYF.

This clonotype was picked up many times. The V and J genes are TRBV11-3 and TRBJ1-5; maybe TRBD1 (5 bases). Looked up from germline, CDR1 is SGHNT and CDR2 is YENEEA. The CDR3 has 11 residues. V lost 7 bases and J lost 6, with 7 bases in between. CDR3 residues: CASNGAQPQHF. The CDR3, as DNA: TGTGCCAGCAACGGGGCTCAGCCCCAGCATTTT. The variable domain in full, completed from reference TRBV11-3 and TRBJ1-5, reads EAGVVQSPRYKIIEKKQPVAFWCNPISGHNTLYWYLQNLGQGPELLIRYENEEAVDDSQLPKDRFSAERLKGVDSTLKIQPAELGDSAVYLCASNGAQPQHFGDGTRLSIL.

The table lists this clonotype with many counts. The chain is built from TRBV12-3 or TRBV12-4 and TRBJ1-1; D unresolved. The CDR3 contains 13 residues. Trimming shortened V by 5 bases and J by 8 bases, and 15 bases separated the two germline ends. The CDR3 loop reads CASSPIPAVEAFF. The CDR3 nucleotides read TGTGCCAGCAGTCCGATACCGGCGGTCGAAGCTTTCTTT.

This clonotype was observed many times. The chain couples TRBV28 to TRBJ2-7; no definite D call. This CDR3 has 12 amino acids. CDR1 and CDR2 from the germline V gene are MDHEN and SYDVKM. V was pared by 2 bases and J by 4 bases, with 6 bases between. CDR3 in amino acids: CASSLRIYEQYF. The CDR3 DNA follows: TGTGCCAGCAGTTTAAGGATATACGAGCAGTACTTC.

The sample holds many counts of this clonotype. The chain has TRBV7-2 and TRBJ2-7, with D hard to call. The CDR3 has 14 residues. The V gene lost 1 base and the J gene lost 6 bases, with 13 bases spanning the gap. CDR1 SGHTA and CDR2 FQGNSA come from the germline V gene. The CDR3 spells CASSLGPARGEQYF. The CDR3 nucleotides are TGTGCCAGCAGCTTAGGGCCGGCTAGAGGCGAGCAGTACTTC.

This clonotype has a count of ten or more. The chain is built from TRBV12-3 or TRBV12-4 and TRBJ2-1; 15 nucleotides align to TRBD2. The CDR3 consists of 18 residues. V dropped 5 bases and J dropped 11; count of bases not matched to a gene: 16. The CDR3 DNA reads TGTGCCAGCAGTCCGGGACTAGCGGGGGGTTCCTCTACAATGAAGCAGTTCTTC. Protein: CASSPGLAGGSSTMKQFF.

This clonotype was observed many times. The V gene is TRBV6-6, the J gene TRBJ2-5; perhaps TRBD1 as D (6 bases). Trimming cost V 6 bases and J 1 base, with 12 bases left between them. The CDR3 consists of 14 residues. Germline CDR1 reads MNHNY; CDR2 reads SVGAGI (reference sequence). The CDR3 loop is CASRQMDSQETQYF. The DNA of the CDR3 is TGTGCCAGCAGACAAATGGACAGCCAAGAGACCCAGTACTTC.

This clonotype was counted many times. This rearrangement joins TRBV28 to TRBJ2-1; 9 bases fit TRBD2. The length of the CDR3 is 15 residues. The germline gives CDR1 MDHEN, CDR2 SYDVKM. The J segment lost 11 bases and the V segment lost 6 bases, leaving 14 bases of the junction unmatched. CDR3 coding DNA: TGTGCCAGCAGCCACTTGCGGGGGGGCGAAACGCAGCAGTTCTTC. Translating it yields CASSHLRGGETQQFF.

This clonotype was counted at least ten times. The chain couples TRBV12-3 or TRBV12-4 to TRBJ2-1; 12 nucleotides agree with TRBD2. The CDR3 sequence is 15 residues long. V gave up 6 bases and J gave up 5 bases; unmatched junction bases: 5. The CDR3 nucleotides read TGTGCCAGCAGAAAACTAGCGGGGGGCCACAATGAGCAGTTCTTC. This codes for CASRKLAGGHNEQFF.

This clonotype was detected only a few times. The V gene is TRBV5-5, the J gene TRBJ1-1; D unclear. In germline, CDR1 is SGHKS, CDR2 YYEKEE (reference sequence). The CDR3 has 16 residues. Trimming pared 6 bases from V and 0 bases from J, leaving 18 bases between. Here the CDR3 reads CASTPERVAMNTEAFF. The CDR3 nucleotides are TGTGCCAGCACCCCCGAGAGGGTGGCGATGAACACTGAAGCTTTCTTT.

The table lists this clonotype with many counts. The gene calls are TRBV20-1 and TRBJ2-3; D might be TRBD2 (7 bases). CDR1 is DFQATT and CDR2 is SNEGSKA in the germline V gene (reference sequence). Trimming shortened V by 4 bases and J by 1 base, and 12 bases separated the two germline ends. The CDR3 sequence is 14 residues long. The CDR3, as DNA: TGCAGTGCTAACGGGGGGCATGGCACAGATACGCAGTATTTT. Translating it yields CSANGGHGTDTQYF.

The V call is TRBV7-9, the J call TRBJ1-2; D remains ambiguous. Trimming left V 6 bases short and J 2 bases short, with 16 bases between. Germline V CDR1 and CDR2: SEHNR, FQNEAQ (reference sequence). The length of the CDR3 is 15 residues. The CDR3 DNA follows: TGTGCCAGCAGTCTAGTTGCAGGCCTGAACTATGGCTACACCTTC. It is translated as CASSLVAGLNYGYTF.

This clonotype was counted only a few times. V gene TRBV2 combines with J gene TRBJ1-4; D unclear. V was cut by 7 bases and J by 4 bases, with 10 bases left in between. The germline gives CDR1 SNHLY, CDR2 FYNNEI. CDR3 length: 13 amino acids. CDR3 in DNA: TGTGCCAGCAACCCGATCCTTAATGAAAAACTGTTTTTT. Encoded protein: CASNPILNEKLFF.

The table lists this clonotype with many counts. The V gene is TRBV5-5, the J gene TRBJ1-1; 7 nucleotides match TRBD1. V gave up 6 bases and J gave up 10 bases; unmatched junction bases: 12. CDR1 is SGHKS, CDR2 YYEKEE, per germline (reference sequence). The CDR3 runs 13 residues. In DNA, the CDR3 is TGTGCCAGCACCGTAGACAGGGTAGTTCGAGCTTTCTTT. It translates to CASTVDRVVRAFF.

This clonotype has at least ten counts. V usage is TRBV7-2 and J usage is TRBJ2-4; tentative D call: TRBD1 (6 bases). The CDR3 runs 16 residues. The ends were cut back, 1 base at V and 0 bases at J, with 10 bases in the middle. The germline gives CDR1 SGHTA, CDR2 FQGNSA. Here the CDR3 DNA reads TGTGCCAGCAGCTTAGGCGCAGGGGCAGCCAAAAACATTCAGTACTTC. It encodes CASSLGAGAAKNIQYF.

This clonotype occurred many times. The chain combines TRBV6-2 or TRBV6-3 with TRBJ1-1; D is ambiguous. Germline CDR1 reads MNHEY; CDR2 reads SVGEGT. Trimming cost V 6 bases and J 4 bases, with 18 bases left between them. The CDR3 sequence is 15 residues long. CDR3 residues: CASSRALEGSTEAFF. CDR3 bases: TGTGCCAGCAGCCGGGCCCTGGAGGGTAGCACTGAAGCTTTCTTT.

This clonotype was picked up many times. For the CDR3, the DNA is TGTGCCAGCAGTTACCCGGCCGGGCCTGGAGCGGCTAATTCACCCCTCCACTTT. It specifies CASSYPAGPGAANSPLHF. The V and J genes are TRBV28 and TRBJ1-6; D remains ambiguous. Germline CDR1 reads MDHEN; CDR2 reads SYDVKM. Deletions cut 4 bases from V and 6 bases from J, with 22 bases between. The CDR3 length is 18 residues.